A single T cell receptor beta chain is shown here with its context. This sample is part of a study of blood T cell repertoires in COVID-19. Clones were sequenced by immunoSEQ multiplex PCR, and TCRdb holds only the in-frame ones, with some missing. Of hundreds of thousands of clones in the sample, about 89% were seen once. Sample: peripheral blood. The receptor was isolated from a woman aged 45-60 years with COVID-19, enrolled during active disease.

CDR3 sequence reads: CAIQGQATYEQYF. The CDR3 nucleotides are TGTGCAATTCAGGGACAGGCTACCTACGAGCAGTACTTC. J is TRBJ2-7 and V is TRBV6-5; 8 bases match TRBD1. Germline-derived CDR1 and CDR2 are MNHEY and SVGAGI. There are 13 residues in the CDR3.